This TCR beta chain was sequenced for a study of somatic mutations in cytotoxic T cells in rheumatoid arthritis. In the study overall: No treatment had yet been given when patient blood (less than 31 ml EDTA) was drawn, right after diagnosis. The authors flow-sorted some V beta antibody-stained T-cell populations at nearly 100% purity, including V beta1+ cells that they sequenced for TCRB.

Whole-study findings and limits: Statistical analysis of the slight TRBV07 underrepresentation in rheumatoid arthritis patients did not adjust for multiple comparisons. Rheumatoid arthritis patients showed CD8+ clonality increasing with age, unlike healthy controls.

As to this clone: Its antigen is not known.

Here immunoSEQ multiplex PCR was the method, and the copy in TCRdb shows in-frame clones only, minus some. The sample lists 6,500 to 7,500 clones; roughly 77% were seen once. The CDR3 sequence is 15 residues long. Germline-derived CDR1 and CDR2 are LGHNA and YNFKEQ. With 0 bases removed from V and 0 bases from J, the gap between germline ends came to 6 bases. This chain joins TRBV4-2 and TRBJ1-5, with D uncertain. The source is an adult with rheumatoid arthritis. Sequenced: CD8+ T cells sorted from blood. CDR3 loop: CASSQDRSSNQPQHF. CDR3 nucleotides: TGTGCCAGCAGCCAAGATCGTTCTAGCAATCAGCCCCAGCATTTT.